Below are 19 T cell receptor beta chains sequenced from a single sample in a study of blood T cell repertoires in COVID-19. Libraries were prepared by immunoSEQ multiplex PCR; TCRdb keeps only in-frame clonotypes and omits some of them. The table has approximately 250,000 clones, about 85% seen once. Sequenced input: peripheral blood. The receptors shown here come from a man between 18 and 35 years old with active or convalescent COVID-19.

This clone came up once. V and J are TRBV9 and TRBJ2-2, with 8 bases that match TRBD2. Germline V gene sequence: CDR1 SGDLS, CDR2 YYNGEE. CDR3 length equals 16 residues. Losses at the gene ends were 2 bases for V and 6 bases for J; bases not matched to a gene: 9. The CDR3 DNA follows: TGTGCCAGCAGCGTCAGCGGGGGAGCCATTGCCGGGGAGCTGTTTTTT. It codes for CASSVSGGAIAGELFF. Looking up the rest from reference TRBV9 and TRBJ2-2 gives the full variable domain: DSGVTQTPKHLITATGQRVTLRCSPRSGDLSVYWYQQSLDQGLQFLIQYYNGEERAKGNILERFSAQQFPDLHSELNLSSLELGDSALYFCASSVSGGAIAGELFFGEGSRLTVL.

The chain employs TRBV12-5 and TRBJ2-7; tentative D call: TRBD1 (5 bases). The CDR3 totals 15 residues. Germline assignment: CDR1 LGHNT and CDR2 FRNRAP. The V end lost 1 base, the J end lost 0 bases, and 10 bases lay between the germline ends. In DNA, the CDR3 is TGTGCTAGTGGTTTGGGGTCACAGGCCTCCTACGAGCAGTACTTC. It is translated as CASGLGSQASYEQYF.

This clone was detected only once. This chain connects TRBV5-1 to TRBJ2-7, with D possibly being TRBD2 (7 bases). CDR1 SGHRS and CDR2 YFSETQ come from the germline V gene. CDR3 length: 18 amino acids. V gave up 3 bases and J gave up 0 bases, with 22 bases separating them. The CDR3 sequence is CASSSAASGQLGSYEQYF. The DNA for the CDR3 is TGCGCCAGCAGCTCGGCGGCTAGCGGACAGCTTGGCTCCTACGAGCAGTACTTC. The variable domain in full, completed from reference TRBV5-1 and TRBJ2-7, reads KAGVTQTPRYLIKTRGQQVTLSCSPISGHRSVSWYQQTPGQGLQFLFEYFSETQRNKGNFPGRFSGRQFSNSRSEMNVSTLELGDSALYLCASSSAASGQLGSYEQYFGPGTRLTVT.

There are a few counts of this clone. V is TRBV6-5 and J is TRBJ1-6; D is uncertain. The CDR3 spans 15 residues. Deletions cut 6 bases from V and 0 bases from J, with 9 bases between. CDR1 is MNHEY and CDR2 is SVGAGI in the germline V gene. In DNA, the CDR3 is TGTGCCAGCAGGGCAGGTCGCTCCTATAATTCACCCCTCCACTTT. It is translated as CASRAGRSYNSPLHF.

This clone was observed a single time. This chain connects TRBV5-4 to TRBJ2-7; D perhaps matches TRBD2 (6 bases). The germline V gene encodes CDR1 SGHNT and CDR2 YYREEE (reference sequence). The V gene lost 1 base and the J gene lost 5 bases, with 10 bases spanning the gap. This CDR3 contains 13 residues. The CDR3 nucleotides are TGTGCCAGCAGCTTGACTAGCATCAACGAGCAGTACTTC. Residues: CASSLTSINEQYF.

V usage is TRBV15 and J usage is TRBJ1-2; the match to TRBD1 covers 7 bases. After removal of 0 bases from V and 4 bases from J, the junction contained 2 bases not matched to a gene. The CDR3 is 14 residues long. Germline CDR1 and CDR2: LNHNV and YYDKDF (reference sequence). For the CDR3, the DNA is TGTGCCACCAGCAGAGAAGGGACAGTCTATGGCTACACCTTC. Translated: CATSREGTVYGYTF.

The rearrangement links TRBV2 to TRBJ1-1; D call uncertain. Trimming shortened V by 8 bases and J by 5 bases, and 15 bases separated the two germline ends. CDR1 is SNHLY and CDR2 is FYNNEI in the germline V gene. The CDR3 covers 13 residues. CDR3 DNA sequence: TGTGCCAGCGGGAGGGTGGTTGCGACTGAAGCTTTCTTT. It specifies CASGRVVATEAFF. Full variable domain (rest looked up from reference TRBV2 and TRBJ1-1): EPEVTQTPSHQVTQMGQEVILRCVPISNHLYFYWYRQILGQKVEFLVSFYNNEISEKSEIFDDQFSVERPDGSNFTLKIRSTKLEDSAMYFCASGRVVATEAFFGQGTRLTVV.

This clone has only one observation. CDR3 nucleotides: TGTGCCAGCAGCTTACTAGCGGGAAAATCCTACGAGCAGTACTTC. This sequence encodes CASSLLAGKSYEQYF. The V call is TRBV7-6, the J call TRBJ2-7; 9 nucleotides match TRBD2. The CDR3 runs 15 residues. V was pared by 2 bases and J by 1 base, with 3 bases of the junction left unmatched. CDR1 is SGHVS and CDR2 is FNYEAQ in the germline V gene.

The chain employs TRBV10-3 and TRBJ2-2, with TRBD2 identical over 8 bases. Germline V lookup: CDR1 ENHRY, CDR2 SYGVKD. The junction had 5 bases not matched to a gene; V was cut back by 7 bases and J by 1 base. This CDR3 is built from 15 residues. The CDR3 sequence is CAINLAGLNTGELFF. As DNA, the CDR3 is TGTGCCATCAACTTAGCGGGACTGAACACCGGGGAGCTGTTTTTT.

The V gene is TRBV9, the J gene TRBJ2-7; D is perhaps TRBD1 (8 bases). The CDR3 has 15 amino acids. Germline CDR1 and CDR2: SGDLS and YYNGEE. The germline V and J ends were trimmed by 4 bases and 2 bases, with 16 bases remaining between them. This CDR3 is CASSPRTGRAYEQYF. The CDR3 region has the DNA TGTGCCAGCAGCCCAAGGACAGGGAGGGCCTACGAGCAGTACTTC.

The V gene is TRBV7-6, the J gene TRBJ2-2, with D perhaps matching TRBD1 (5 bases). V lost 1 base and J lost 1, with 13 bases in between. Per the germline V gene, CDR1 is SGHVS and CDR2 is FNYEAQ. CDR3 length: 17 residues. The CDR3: CASSLEVGRGNTGELFF. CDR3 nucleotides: TGTGCCAGCAGCTTAGAAGTGGGTAGGGGGAACACCGGGGAGCTGTTTTTT.

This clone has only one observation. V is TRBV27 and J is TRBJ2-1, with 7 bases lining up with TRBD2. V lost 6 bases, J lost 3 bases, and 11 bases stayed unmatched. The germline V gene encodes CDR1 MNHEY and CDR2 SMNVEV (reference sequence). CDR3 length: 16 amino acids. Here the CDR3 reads CASSLVGTTSYNEQFF. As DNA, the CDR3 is TGTGCCAGCAGCCTAGTCGGGACTACCAGCTACAATGAGCAGTTCTTC.

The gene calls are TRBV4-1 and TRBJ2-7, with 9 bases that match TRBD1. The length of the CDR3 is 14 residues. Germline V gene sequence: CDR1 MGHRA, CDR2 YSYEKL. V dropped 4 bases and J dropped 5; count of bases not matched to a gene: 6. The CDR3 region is CASSPRTGAHEQYF. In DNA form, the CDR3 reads TGCGCCAGCAGCCCGCGGACAGGGGCCCACGAGCAGTACTTC.

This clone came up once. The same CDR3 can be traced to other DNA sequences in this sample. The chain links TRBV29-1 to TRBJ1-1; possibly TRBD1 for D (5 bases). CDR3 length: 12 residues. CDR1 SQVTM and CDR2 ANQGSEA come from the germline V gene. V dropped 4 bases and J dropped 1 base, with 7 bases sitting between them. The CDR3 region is CSVGGQNTEAFF. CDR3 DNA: TGCAGCGTTGGCGGACAGAACACTGAAGCTTTCTTT.

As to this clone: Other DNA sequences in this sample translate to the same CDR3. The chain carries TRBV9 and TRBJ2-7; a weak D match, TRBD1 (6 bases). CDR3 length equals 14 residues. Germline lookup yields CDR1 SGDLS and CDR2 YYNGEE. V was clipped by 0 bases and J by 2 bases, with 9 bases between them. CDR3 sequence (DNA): TGTGCCAGCAGCGTAGGGGCAGGGGCCTACGAGCAGTACTTC. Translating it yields CASSVGAGAYEQYF.

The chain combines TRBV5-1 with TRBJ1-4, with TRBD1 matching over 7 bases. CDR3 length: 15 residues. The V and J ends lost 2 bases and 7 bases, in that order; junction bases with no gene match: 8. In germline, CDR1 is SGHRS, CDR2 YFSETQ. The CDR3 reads CASSFRQGGSEKLFF. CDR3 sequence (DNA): TGCGCCAGCAGCTTCAGACAGGGAGGAAGTGAAAAACTGTTTTTT.

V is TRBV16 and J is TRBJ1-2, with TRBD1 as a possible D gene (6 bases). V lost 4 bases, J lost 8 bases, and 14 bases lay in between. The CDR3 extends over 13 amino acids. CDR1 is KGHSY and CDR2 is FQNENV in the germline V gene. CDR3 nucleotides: TGTGCCAGCAGCCGGGGACAAGGGGTCGGCTACACCTTC. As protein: CASSRGQGVGYTF.

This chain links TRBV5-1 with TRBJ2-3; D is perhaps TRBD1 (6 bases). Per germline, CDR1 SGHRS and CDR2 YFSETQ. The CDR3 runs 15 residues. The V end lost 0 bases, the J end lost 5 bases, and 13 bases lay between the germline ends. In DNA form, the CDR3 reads TGCGCCAGCAGCTTGGGCGACAGGACCGGAGATACGCAGTATTTT. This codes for CASSLGDRTGDTQYF.

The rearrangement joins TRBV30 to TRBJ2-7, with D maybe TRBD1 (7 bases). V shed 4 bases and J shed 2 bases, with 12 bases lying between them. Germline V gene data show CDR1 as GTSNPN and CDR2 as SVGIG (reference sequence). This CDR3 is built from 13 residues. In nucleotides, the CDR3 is TGTGCCTGGAATGGGGGGACAGCCTACGAGCAGTACTTC. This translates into CAWNGGTAYEQYF.